The rows below give T cell receptor beta chains drawn from one sample of a study of cytomegalovirus exposure and HLA in healthy donors. TCRdb's copy holds only in-frame clones and misses some; the assay was immunoSEQ multiplex PCR. The repertoire consists of about 200,000 clones, with approximately 83% occurring once and the leading ten covering around 1.4%. Sequencing used PBMCs. These TCRs come from a girl between 5 and 17 years old in good health and CMV-seronegative. Each CDR3 is given with its conserved first and last residue. Each record gives: CDR3 length, J gene, V gene, CDR3 protein.

length: 16; J: TRBJ2-3; V: TRBV2; CDR3: CASSERLAPSTDTQYF
length: 14; J: TRBJ1-2; V: TRBV27; CDR3: CASSSGGTGYGYTF
length: 15; J: TRBJ1-1; V: TRBV28; CDR3: CASSWTGTVNTEAFF
length: 15; J: TRBJ1-4; V: TRBV21-1; CDR3: CASSKAGGEAEKLFF
length: 14; J: TRBJ1-1; V: TRBV2; CDR3: CASSPTPPGPGAFF
length: 16; J: TRBJ2-5; V: TRBV9; CDR3: CASSVGGGGPKETQYF
length: 15; J: TRBJ1-5; V: TRBV19; CDR3: CASSAIDRTDQPQHF
length: 16; J: TRBJ2-5; V: TRBV28; CDR3: CASSPAGLGRLETQYF
length: 17; J: TRBJ1-5; V: TRBV11-3; CDR3: CASSLPQGGQIYQPQHF
length: 13; J: TRBJ2-2; V: TRBV7-2; CDR3: CASSLQGTGELFF
length: 17; J: TRBJ2-6; V: TRBV28; CDR3: CASSPGTRVSGANVLTF
length: 14; J: TRBJ2-7; V: TRBV18; CDR3: CASSPKAGVYEQYF
length: 15; J: TRBJ1-2; V: TRBV2; CDR3: CASSPRDRVDYGYTF
length: 14; J: TRBJ1-4; V: TRBV7-8; CDR3: CASSSGRGKEKLFF
length: 14; J: TRBJ2-1; V: TRBV30; CDR3: CACSGLAGSGEQFF
length: 17; J: TRBJ2-1; V: TRBV9; CDR3: CASSFSSGGSSYNEQFF
length: 14; J: TRBJ1-1; V: TRBV6-1; CDR3: CASSVEGAGTEAFF
length: 16; J: TRBJ1-1; V: TRBV15; CDR3: CATSREGAGRMAEAFF
length: 17; J: TRBJ2-2; V: TRBV11-2; CDR3: CASSLEYGTGSTGELFF
length: 13; J: TRBJ2-7; V: TRBV21-1; CDR3: CASSKERTGEQYF
length: 15; J: TRBJ2-3; V: TRBV28; CDR3: CASTRGLYHTDTQYF
length: 14; J: TRBJ2-5; V: TRBV28; CDR3: CASSRRGALGTQYF
length: 14; J: TRBJ1-1; V: TRBV28; CDR3: CASSFRTMNTEAFF
length: 14; J: TRBJ2-3; V: TRBV7-7; CDR3: CASSFGDTTDTQYF
length: 16; J: TRBJ1-2; V: TRBV27; CDR3: CASSFAGDRGGYGYTF
length: 14; J: TRBJ2-5; V: TRBV7-2; CDR3: CASSLGPSGETQYF
length: 15; J: TRBJ1-2; V: TRBV7-9; CDR3: CASSSSGQINYGYTF
length: 13; J: TRBJ1-1; V: TRBV29-1; CDR3: CSARPADRTEAFF
length: 18; J: TRBJ2-3; V: TRBV6-4; CDR3: CASSDKGVAGGFTDTQYF
length: 15; J: TRBJ2-7; V: TRBV27; CDR3: CASRVGTGWSYEQYF
length: 13; J: TRBJ2-3; V: TRBV7-8; CDR3: CASSSLTGDTQYF
length: 16; J: TRBJ2-1; V: TRBV4-2; CDR3: CASSQDPSGGLGEQFF
length: 13; J: TRBJ1-2; V: TRBV30; CDR3: CAWSPGHRYGYTF
length: 10; J: NA; V: TRBV6-1; CDR3: CASRSYEQYF
length: 15; J: TRBJ1-5; V: TRBV27; CDR3: CASSSLAQGNQPQHF
length: 15; J: TRBJ2-7; V: TRBV25-1; CDR3: CASSDAGGGSYEQYF
length: 17; J: TRBJ2-1; V: TRBV21-1; CDR3: CASSRAETSGVVNEQFF
length: 15; J: TRBJ2-1; V: TRBV28; CDR3: CASSSTGSSYNEQFF
length: 14; J: TRBJ1-6; V: TRBV27; CDR3: CASSWTGRNSPLHF
length: 14; J: TRBJ2-3; V: TRBV5-6; CDR3: CASSFRVSGNTQYF
length: 15; J: TRBJ2-7; V: TRBV27; CDR3: CASSLMGQAPYEQYF
length: 13; J: TRBJ1-3; V: TRBV9; CDR3: CASNRGSGNTIYF